The 24 T cell receptor beta chains below were found in one sample sequenced in a study of cytomegalovirus exposure and HLA in healthy donors. PCR employed 60 Vbeta and 13 Jbeta primers. Here immunoSEQ multiplex PCR was the method, and the copy in TCRdb shows in-frame clones only, minus some. The profile shows about 120,000 clones, around four fifths of them singletons. Sequenced sample: PBMCs. The origin of the receptors is a man in his forties in good health and CMV-seronegative.

The chain combines TRBV29-1 with TRBJ2-7; possible D gene TRBD1, 5 bases. V lost 3 bases to trimming and J lost 3 bases, with 9 bases between them. From germline, CDR1 is SQVTM and CDR2 ANQGSEA. The CDR3 is 12 residues long. DNA of the CDR3: TGCAGCGTTGAGGACACTCTCTACGAGCAGTACTTC. It codes for CSVEDTLYEQYF.

The chain combines TRBV5-1 with TRBJ1-1, with 8 bases lining up with TRBD1. V trimming: 4 bases; J trimming: 5 bases; junction bases outside the gene matches: 7. The CDR3 is made up of 14 amino acids. Germline V gives CDR1 SGHRS, CDR2 YFSETQ. CDR3 coding DNA: TGCGCCAGCAGCCACCCACAGGGGGAGACTGAAGCTTTCTTT. Amino acid sequence: CASSHPQGETEAFF. The whole variable domain, filled in from reference TRBV5-1 and TRBJ1-1, reads KAGVTQTPRYLIKTRGQQVTLSCSPISGHRSVSWYQQTPGQGLQFLFEYFSETQRNKGNFPGRFSGRQFSNSRSEMNVSTLELGDSALYLCASSHPQGETEAFFGQGTRLTVV.

The chain is built from TRBV27 and TRBJ2-3; TRBD1 matches at 12 bases. The ends lost 5 bases at V and 8 bases at J; junction bases unmatched: 8. Per germline, CDR1 MNHEY and CDR2 SMNVEV (reference sequence). The CDR3 covers 15 residues. This CDR3 is CASSLPGQGAVTQYF. CDR3 coding DNA: TGTGCCAGCAGTCTACCGGGACAGGGGGCAGTTACGCAGTATTTT.

This chain uses TRBV7-9 with TRBJ1-2; TRBD1 is a possible D gene (5 bases). With 3 bases removed from V and 6 bases from J, the gap between germline ends came to 17 bases. The CDR3 is made up of 15 amino acids. Per the germline V gene, CDR1 is SEHNR and CDR2 is FQNEAQ (reference sequence). CDR3 bases: TGTGCCAGCAGCTTCGAGCAGGTCAGGGTGAATGGCTACACCTTC. Translated, it gives CASSFEQVRVNGYTF.

The V and J genes are TRBV7-9 and TRBJ2-1, with TRBD1 as a possible D gene (5 bases). V was trimmed by 4 bases and J by 3 bases, leaving 10 bases between them. The CDR3 spans 14 residues. Germline V gene data show CDR1 as SEHNR and CDR2 as FQNEAQ (reference sequence). Here the CDR3 reads CASSSVDSYNEQFF. CDR3 DNA sequence: TGTGCCAGCAGCTCCGTTGACAGCTACAATGAGCAGTTCTTC.

V and J are TRBV5-4 and TRBJ1-1, with D perhaps TRBD1 (5 bases). Germline V gene data show CDR1 as SGHNT and CDR2 as YYREEE (reference sequence). V lost 2 bases to trimming and J lost 2 bases, with 7 bases between them. The length of the CDR3 is 13 residues. The CDR3 DNA follows: TGTGCCAGCAGCTTCGACAGTAACACTGAAGCTTTCTTT. Encoded protein: CASSFDSNTEAFF.

To note about this clone: At the DNA level, this CDR3 is encoded by other sequences in the same sample as well. The chain combines TRBV15 with TRBJ2-1; D is unresolved. The CDR3 covers 13 residues. V was trimmed by 0 bases and J by 10 bases, leaving 10 bases between them. Germline CDR1 is LNHNV and CDR2 is YYDKDF (reference sequence). CDR3 DNA: TGTGCCACCAGCAGAGAAATGCGGAACGAGCAGTTCTTC. Its protein product is CATSREMRNEQFF.

This rearrangement joins TRBV19 to TRBJ1-5; no firm D call. Per germline, CDR1 LNHDA and CDR2 SQIVND (reference sequence). V shed 6 bases and J shed 8 bases, with 14 bases lying between them. This CDR3 has 13 amino acids. CDR3 protein: CASRYERHEPQHF. The CDR3 DNA follows: TGTGCCAGTAGGTACGAGCGGCATGAGCCCCAGCATTTT.

This chain links TRBV25-1 with TRBJ2-2; TRBD2 matches 14 bases. CDR1 is MGHDK and CDR2 is SYGVNS in the germline V gene. CDR3 size: 17 residues. The junction had 9 bases not matched to a gene; V was cut back by 7 bases and J by 5 bases. DNA for the CDR3: TGTGCCAGCACTTCGACTAGCGGGGGGGCCTCTACCGGGGAGCTGTTTTTT. This codes for CASTSTSGGASTGELFF.

This clone has only a few counts. The chain carries TRBV30 and TRBJ1-1, with D unresolved. Germline V CDR1 and CDR2: GTSNPN, SVGIG (reference sequence). This CDR3 has 11 amino acids. The V end lost 0 bases, the J end lost 11 bases, and 10 bases lay between the germline ends. The CDR3 coding sequence is TGTGCCTGGAGTGTACGAGGGCGGGCTTTCTTT. Its protein is CAWSVRGRAFF.

The rearrangement joins TRBV25-1 to TRBJ2-3; 9 bases are a match to TRBD2. With V trimmed by 1 base and J by 6 bases, 5 bases remained unmatched. This CDR3 contains 15 residues. CDR1 and CDR2 from the germline V gene are MGHDK and SYGVNS. CDR3 sequence (DNA): TGTGCCAGCAGTGAATTTGCGGGAGGGCAGGATACGCAGTATTTT. Translation gives CASSEFAGGQDTQYF.

This rearrangement joins TRBV4-3 to TRBJ2-6, with D perhaps matching TRBD2 (6 bases). Germline assignment: CDR1 LGHNA and CDR2 YSLEER. V shed 5 bases and J shed 1 base, with 12 bases lying between them. This CDR3 has 16 residues. CDR3 in amino acids: CASSSDGGSGANVLTF. The CDR3 nucleotides are TGCGCCAGCAGCTCCGACGGAGGGTCTGGGGCCAACGTCCTGACTTTC.

The V gene is TRBV5-1, the J gene TRBJ2-3; D may be TRBD2 (5 bases). The CDR3 has 15 amino acids. Trimming took 5 bases from V and 0 from J, leaving 13 bases between them. From germline, CDR1 is SGHRS and CDR2 YFSETQ. The CDR3 loop is CASSPSLGSTDTQYF. CDR3 nucleotides: TGCGCCAGCAGTCCATCACTAGGAAGCACAGATACGCAGTATTTT.

This chain joins TRBV28 and TRBJ1-2; 11 bases align to TRBD1. Germline V gene sequence: CDR1 MDHEN, CDR2 SYDVKM. The length of the CDR3 is 18 residues. V gave up 5 bases and J gave up 3 bases; unmatched junction bases: 14. This chain's CDR3 is CASSPPEDRGRSDYGYTF. The CDR3 bases are TGTGCCAGCAGTCCCCCGGAGGACAGGGGGCGCAGTGACTATGGCTACACCTTC.

This chain connects TRBV5-1 to TRBJ1-5; D perhaps matches TRBD1 (6 bases). The germline V and J ends were trimmed by 0 bases and 6 bases, with 13 bases remaining between them. Looked up from germline, CDR1 is SGHRS and CDR2 is YFSETQ. The CDR3 covers 15 residues. The CDR3 DNA reads as TGCGCCAGCAGCTTGGGCGAGGGGGAAGGTCAGCCCCAGCATTTT. It is translated as CASSLGEGEGQPQHF. Filled out from reference TRBV5-1 and TRBJ1-5, the complete variable domain reads KAGVTQTPRYLIKTRGQQVTLSCSPISGHRSVSWYQQTPGQGLQFLFEYFSETQRNKGNFPGRFSGRQFSNSRSEMNVSTLELGDSALYLCASSLGEGEGQPQHFGDGTRLSIL.

The CDR3 DNA reads as TGTGCCAGCAGCTGGGGGGACAGGGGATTTTCTAATGGCTACACCTTC. Translating gives CASSWGDRGFSNGYTF. V and J are TRBV5-4 and TRBJ1-2; 10 nucleotides agree with TRBD1. There are 16 residues in the CDR3. CDR1 SGHNT and CDR2 YYREEE come from the germline V gene (reference sequence). The junction had 11 bases not matched to a gene; V was cut back by 3 bases and J by 6 bases.

Of note for this clone: At one of its ends the junction is not consistent with the germline gene, which may arise from a read error. The chain uses TRBV29-1 and TRBJ2-4, with D possibly being TRBD2 (5 bases). The CDR3 is 12 residues long. CDR1 is SQVTM and CDR2 is ANQGSEA in the germline V gene. CDR3 nucleotides: TGCAGCGTTGGAGGGAACGAAAACAGTCAGTACTTC. Its translation is CSVGGNENSQYF.

This clone has a handful of counts. The rearrangement links TRBV7-2 to TRBJ2-1; 9 positions match TRBD1. V lost 3 bases to trimming and J lost 0 bases; unmatched junction nucleotides: 0. Germline-derived CDR1 and CDR2 are SGHTA and FQGNSA. The CDR3 sequence is 15 residues long. This CDR3 is CASSLGQGSYNEQFF. The CDR3 DNA sequence: TGTGCCAGCAGCTTGGGACAGGGCTCCTACAATGAGCAGTTCTTC. Full variable domain (outside the CDR3, taken from reference TRBV7-2 and TRBJ2-1): GAGVSQSPSNKVTEKGKDVELRCDPISGHTALYWYRQSLGQGLEFLIYFQGNSAPDKSGLPSDRFSAERTGGSVSTLTIQRTQQEDSAVYLCASSLGQGSYNEQFFGPGTRLTVL.

CDR3 sequence: CAIRRQGQSSEAFF. The DNA for the CDR3 is TGTGCCATCAGGAGACAGGGCCAGTCCTCCGAAGCTTTCTTT. The chain has TRBV10-3 and TRBJ1-1, with 7 bases identical to TRBD1. The length of the CDR3 is 14 residues. V lost 6 bases and J lost 8; bases outside the gene matches: 12. Germline loops: CDR1 ENHRY, CDR2 SYGVKD.

In this sample, this clone turned up a few times. The CDR3 DNA reads TGTGCCAGCTCACCCCAGACATTGAACACTGAAGCTTTCTTT. Its translation is CASSPQTLNTEAFF. J is TRBJ1-1 and V is TRBV18; no clear D gene. There are 14 residues in the CDR3. CDR1 and CDR2 from the germline V gene are KGHSH and LQKENI. The V end lost 3 bases, the J end lost 0 bases, and 8 bases lay between the germline ends.

This clone has just a few counts. The genes are TRBV11-3 and TRBJ1-6; weak D call: TRBD1 (6 bases). Trimming left V 5 bases short and J 8 bases short, with 10 bases between. This CDR3 comprises 13 residues. Germline CDR1 and CDR2: SGHNT and YENEEA. The CDR3 DNA follows: TGTGCCAGCAGCGTCAACAGGGATTCACCCCTCCACTTT. Translated: CASSVNRDSPLHF.

The CDR3 DNA sequence: TGCGCCAGCAGCATGGGACAGGGGAATTCACCCCTCCACTTT. Translation: CASSMGQGNSPLHF. The V call is TRBV5-1, the J call TRBJ1-6, with TRBD1 matching over 10 bases. V lost 4 bases, J lost 7 bases, and 2 bases stayed unmatched. CDR1 and CDR2 (germline): SGHRS, YFSETQ. This CDR3 is 14 amino acids long.

The chain employs TRBV6-5 and TRBJ1-1; D gene unclear. Germline assignment: CDR1 MNHEY and CDR2 SVGAGI. Deletions cut 0 bases from V and 7 bases from J, with 6 bases between. The CDR3 has 12 amino acids. The CDR3 protein is CASSYSTLEAFF. For the CDR3, the DNA is TGTGCCAGCAGTTACTCGACTCTTGAAGCTTTCTTT.

The table lists this clone with a count of one. The rearrangement links TRBV28 to TRBJ1-4; the match to TRBD1 covers 8 bases. Germline V gene sequence: CDR1 MDHEN, CDR2 SYDVKM. V shed 8 bases, J shed 12 bases, and the junction held 11 bases outside the gene matches. This CDR3 has 13 residues. CDR3 loop: CASGLAGGVELFF. The CDR3 nucleotides read TGTGCCAGCGGGTTGGCAGGGGGCGTTGAACTGTTTTTT.